This T cell receptor beta chain was captured by sequencing in a study of T cell repertoires in cytomegalovirus infection. Study at large: Both a matching HLA type and CMV infection were indicated by public TCR beta signatures.

Each CDR3 protein is one row after TCRdb ran MiXCR on the reads. The repertoire has about 530,000 distinct CDR3 sequences, about 25% of them found once; the top ten carry approximately 13%. Study findings and constraints: Ex vivo responses were dominated by HLA-C-restricted CMV-specific TCR beta clonotypes.

There are many counts of this clonotype. Its antigen is unknown. Trimming shortened V by 3 bases and J by 3 bases, and 12 bases separated the two germline ends. The V gene's germline CDR1 is MDHEN and CDR2 SYDVKM. This CDR3 comprises 14 residues. This chain uses TRBV28 with TRBJ2-7; no definite D call. The clonotype comes from a human donor in good health (CMV status not recorded). Some clones in this sample may be carry-over from other donors' samples. The sequenced sample was PBMCs. The CDR3 loop reads CASSLWGGDYEQYF. The DNA for the CDR3 is TGTGCCAGCAGTTTGTGGGGTGGAGACTACGAGCAGTACTTC.